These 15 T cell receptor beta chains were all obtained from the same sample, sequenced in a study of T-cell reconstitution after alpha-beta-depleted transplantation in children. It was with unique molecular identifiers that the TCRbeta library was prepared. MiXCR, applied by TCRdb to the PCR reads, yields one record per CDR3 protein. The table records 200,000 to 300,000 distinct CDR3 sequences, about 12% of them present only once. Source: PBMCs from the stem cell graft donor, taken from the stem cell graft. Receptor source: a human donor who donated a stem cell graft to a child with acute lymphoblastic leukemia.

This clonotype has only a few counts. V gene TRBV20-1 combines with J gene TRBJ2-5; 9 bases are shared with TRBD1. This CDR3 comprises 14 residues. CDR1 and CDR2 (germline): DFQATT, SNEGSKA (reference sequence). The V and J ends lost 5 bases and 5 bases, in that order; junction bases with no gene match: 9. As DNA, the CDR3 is TGCAGTGCTGGGGACAGGGCAGTAGTGGAGACCCAGTACTTC. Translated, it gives CSAGDRAVVETQYF.

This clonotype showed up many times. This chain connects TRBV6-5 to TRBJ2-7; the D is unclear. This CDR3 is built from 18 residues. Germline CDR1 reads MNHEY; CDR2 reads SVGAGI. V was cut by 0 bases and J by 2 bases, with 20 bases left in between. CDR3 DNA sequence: TGTGCCAGCAGTTACTCACCTCTAATAGGGTATCGCACCTACGAGCAGTACTTC. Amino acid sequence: CASSYSPLIGYRTYEQYF.

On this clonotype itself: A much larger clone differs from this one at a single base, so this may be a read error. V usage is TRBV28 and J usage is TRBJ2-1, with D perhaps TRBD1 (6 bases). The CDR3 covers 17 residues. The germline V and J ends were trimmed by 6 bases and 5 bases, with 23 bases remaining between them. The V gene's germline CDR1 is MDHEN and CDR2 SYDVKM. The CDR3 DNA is TGTGCCAGCAGCCATATTGGCACAGGGTTCCCCCACAATGAGCAGTTCTTC. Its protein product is CASSHIGTGFPHNEQFF.

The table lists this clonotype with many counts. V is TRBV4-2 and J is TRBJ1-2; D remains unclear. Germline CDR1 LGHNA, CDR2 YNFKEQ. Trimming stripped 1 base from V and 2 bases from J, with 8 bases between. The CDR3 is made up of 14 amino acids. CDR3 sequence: CASSQVAANYGYTF. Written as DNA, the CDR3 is TGTGCCAGCAGCCAAGTCGCGGCAAACTATGGCTACACCTTC.

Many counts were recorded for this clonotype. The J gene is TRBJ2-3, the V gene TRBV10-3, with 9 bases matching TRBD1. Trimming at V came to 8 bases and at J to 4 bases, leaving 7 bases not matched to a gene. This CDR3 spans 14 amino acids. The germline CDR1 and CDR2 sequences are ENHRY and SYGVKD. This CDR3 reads CAIRQDRGPDTQYF. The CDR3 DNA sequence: TGTGCCATCCGTCAGGACAGGGGTCCAGATACGCAGTATTTT.

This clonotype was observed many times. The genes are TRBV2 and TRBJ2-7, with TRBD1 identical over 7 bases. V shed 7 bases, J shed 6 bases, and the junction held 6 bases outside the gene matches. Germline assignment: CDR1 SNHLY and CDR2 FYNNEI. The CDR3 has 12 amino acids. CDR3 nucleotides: TGTGCCAGCAACAGGGGCAGGCGCGAGCAGTACTTC. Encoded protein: CASNRGRREQYF.

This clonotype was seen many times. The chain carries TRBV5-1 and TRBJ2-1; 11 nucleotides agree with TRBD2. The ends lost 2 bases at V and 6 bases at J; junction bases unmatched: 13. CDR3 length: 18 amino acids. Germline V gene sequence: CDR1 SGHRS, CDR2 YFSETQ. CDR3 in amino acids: CASSFTSGSPSKSNEQFF. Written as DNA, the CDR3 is TGCGCCAGCAGCTTCACTAGCGGGAGCCCCTCGAAGAGCAATGAGCAGTTCTTC.

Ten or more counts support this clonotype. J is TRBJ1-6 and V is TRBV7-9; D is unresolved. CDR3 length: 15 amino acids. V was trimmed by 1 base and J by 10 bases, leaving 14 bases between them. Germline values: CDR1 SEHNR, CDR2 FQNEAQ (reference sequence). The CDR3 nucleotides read TGTGCCAGCAGCTTAGGAGACACCGGGAACTCACCCCTCCACTTT. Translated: CASSLGDTGNSPLHF.

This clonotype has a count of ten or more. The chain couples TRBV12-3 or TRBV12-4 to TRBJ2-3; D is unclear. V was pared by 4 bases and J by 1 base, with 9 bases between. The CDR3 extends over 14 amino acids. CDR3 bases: TGTGCCAGCAGTTGGGGTCCCGGCACAGATACGCAGTATTTT. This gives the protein CASSWGPGTDTQYF.

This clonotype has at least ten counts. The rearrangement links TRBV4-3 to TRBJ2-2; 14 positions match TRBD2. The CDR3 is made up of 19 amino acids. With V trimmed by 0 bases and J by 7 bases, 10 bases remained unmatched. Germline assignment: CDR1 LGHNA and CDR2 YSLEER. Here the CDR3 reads CASSQERGLAGASHGELFF. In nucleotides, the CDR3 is TGCGCCAGCAGCCAAGAGAGGGGACTAGCGGGAGCGTCCCACGGGGAGCTGTTTTTT.

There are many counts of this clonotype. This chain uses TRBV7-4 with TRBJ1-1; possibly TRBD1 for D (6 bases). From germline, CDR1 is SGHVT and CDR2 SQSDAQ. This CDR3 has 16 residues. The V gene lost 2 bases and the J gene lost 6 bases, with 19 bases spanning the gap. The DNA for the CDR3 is TGTGCCAGCAGCTTACTTCAGGGGCGGAGGTCCTCTGAAGCTTTCTTT. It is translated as CASSLLQGRRSSEAFF.

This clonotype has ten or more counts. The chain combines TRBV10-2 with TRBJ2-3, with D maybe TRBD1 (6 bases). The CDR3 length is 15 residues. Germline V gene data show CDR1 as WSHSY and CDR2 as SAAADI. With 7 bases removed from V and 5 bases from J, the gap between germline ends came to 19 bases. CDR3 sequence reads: CASNLRGYRGDTQYF. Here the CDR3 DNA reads TGCGCCAGCAACCTCAGGGGATATCGAGGAGATACGCAGTATTTT.

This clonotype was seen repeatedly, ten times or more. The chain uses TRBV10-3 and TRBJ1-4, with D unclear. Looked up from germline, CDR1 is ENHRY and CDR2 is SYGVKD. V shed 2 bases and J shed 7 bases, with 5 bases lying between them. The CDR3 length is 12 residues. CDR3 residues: CAISEGVEKLFF. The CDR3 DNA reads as TGTGCCATCAGTGAGGGAGTTGAAAAACTGTTTTTT.

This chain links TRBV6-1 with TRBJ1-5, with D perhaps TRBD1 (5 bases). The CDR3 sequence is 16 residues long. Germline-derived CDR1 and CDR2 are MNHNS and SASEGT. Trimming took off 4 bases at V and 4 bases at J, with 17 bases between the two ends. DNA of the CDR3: TGTGCCAGCAGTGCAAGTCGGAGACAGTGGAATCAGCCCCAGCATTTT. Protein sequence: CASSASRRQWNQPQHF.

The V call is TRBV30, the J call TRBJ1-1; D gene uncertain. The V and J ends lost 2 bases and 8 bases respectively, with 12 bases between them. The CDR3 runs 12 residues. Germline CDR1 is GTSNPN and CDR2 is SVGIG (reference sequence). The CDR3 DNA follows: TGTGCCTGGAGTCCCCGCCTTGGGGAAGCTTTCTTT. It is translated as CAWSPRLGEAFF.